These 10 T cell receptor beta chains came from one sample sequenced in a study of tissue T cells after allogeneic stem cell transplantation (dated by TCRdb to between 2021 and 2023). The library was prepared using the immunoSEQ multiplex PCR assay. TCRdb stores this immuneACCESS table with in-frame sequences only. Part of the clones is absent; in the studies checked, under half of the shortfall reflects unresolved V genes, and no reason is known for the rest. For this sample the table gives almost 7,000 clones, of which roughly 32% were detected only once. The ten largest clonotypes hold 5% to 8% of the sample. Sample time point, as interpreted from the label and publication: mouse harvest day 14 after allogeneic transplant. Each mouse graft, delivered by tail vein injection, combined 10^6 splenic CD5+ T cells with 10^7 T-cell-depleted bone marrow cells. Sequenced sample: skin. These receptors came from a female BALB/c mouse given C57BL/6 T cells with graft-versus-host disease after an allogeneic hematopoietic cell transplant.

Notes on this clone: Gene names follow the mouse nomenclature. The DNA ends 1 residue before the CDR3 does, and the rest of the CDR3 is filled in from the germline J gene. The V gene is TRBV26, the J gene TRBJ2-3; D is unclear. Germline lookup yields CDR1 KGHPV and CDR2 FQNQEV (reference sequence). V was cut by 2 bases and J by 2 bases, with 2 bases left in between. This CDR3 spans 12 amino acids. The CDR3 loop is CASSLHAETLYF. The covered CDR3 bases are TGTGCCAGCAGTCTGCATGCAGAAACGCTGTAT.

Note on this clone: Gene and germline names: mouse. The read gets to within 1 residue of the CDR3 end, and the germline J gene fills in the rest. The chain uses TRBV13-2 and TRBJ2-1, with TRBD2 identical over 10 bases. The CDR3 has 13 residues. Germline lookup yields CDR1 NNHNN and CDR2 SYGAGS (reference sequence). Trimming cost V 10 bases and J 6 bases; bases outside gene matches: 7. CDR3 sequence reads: CAGELGGGAEQFF. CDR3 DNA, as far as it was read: TGTGCCGGGGAACTGGGGGGGGGTGCTGAGCAGTTC.

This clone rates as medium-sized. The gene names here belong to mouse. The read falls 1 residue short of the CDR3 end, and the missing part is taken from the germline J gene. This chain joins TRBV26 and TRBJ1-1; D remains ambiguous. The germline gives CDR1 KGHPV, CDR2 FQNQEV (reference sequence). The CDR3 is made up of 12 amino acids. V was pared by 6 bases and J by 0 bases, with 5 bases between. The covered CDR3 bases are TGTGCCAGCAGATCAACAAACACAGAAGTCTTC. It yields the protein CASRSTNTEVF. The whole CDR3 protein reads CASRSTNTEVFF.

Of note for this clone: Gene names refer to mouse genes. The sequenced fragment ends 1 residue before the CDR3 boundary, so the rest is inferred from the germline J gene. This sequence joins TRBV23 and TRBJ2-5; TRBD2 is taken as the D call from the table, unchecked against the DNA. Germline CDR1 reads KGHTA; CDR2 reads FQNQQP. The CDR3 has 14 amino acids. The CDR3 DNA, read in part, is TGCTCCAGCAGCCACTGGGGGGCCCAAGACACCCAGTAC. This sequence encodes CSSSHWGAQDTQY. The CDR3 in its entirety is CSSSHWGAQDTQYF.

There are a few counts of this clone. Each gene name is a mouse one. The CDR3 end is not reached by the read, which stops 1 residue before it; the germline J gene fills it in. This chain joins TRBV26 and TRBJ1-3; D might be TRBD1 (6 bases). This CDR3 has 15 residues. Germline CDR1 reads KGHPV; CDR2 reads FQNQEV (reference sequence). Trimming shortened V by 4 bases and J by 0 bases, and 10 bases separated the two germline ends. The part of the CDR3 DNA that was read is TGTGCCAGCAGTCGGGACATCTCTTCTGGAAATACGCTCTAT. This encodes CASSRDISSGNTLY. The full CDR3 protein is CASSRDISSGNTLYF.

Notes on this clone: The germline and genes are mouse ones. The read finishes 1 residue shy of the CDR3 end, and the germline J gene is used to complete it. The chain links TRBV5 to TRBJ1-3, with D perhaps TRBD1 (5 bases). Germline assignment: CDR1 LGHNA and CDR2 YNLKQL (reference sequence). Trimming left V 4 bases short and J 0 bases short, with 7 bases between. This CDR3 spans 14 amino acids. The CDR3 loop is CASSRDGSGNTLYF. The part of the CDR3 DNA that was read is TGTGCCAGCAGCCGGGACGGTTCTGGAAATACGCTCTAT.

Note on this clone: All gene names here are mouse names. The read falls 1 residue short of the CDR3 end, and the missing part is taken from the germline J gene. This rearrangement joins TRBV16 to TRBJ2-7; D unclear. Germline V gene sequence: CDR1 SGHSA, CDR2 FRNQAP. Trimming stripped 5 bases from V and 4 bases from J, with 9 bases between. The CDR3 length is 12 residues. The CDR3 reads CASSPDLYEQYF. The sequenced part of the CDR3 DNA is TGTGCAAGCAGCCCCGACTTATATGAACAGTAC.

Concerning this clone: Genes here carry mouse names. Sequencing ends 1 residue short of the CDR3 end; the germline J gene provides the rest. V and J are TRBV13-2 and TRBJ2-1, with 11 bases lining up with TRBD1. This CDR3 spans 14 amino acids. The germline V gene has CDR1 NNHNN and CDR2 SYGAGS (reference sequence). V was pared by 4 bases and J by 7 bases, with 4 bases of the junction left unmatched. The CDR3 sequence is CASGPGTGGAEQFF. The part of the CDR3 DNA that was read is TGTGCCAGCGGTCCCGGGACAGGGGGAGCTGAGCAGTTC.

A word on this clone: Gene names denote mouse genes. The CDR3: CASFEGSTEVFF. The DNA read from the CDR3 is TGTGCCAGCTTCGAGGGGAGCACAGAAGTCTTC. The chain carries TRBV26 and TRBJ1-1; D is perhaps TRBD1 (5 bases). The read terminates 1 residue ahead of where the CDR3 ends, so the germline J gene completes it. Per germline, CDR1 KGHPV and CDR2 FQNQEV (reference sequence). Trimming left V 8 bases short and J 4 bases short, with 11 bases between. This CDR3 has 12 residues.

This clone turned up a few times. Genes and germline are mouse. The part of the CDR3 DNA that was read is TGTGCCAGCAGTCGACTGGGGGAAACGCTGTAT. Translating gives CASSRLGETLY. The entire CDR3 protein is CASSRLGETLYF. V gene TRBV13-3 combines with J gene TRBJ2-3; 8 positions agree with TRBD2. Coverage ceases 1 residue before the CDR3 finishes, and the germline J gene fills in the end. The CDR3 has 12 amino acids. The trim removed 4 bases at V and 6 bases at J, leaving 1 base unmatched. Germline V CDR1 and CDR2: NNHDY, SYVADS.